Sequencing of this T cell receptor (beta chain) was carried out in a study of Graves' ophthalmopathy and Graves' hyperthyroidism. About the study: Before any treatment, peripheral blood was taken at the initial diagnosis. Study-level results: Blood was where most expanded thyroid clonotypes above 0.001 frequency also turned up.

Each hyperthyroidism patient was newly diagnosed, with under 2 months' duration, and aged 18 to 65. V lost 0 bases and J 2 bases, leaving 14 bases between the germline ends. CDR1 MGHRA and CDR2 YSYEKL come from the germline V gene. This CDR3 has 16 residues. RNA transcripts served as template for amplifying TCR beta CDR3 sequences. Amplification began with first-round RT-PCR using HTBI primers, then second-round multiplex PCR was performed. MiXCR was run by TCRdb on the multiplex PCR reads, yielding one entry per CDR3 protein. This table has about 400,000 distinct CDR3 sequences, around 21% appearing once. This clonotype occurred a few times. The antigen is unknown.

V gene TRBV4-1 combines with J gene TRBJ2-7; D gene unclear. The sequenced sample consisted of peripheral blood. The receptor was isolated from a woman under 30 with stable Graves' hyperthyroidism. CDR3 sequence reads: CASSQDSLTLTYEQYF. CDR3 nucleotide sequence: TGCGCCAGCAGCCAAGATAGTCTGACGTTGACCTACGAGCAGTACTTC.